Listed below are T cell receptor beta chains from one sample, sequenced in a study of human CD4 T cells and Enterobacteriaceae. Generated by immunoSEQ multiplex PCR, the TCRdb table keeps only in-frame clones and is missing some. The table includes around 26,000 clones, 80% to 90% detected once. Input material: memory CD4+ T cells from blood. The receptors shown here come from a human donor in good health. Each CDR3 is given with its conserved first and last residue. The D gene is left open where the match is weak. Clone size is not always given. Where it is, it says once, few, many or a class for expanded clones.

TRBJ1-5	.	.	TRBV2	TGTGCCAGCAGTGCGACAGTGAGCAATCAGCCCCAGCATTTT	CASSATVSNQPQHF
TRBJ2-6	.	.	TRBV30	TGTGCCTTAGACGGCTCTGGGGCCAACGTCCTGACTTTC	CALDGSGANVLTF
TRBJ1-4	few	.	TRBV7-8	TGTGCCAGCAGCTTAGCACTCCGCGGGGGGGATGAAAAACTGTTTTTT	CASSLALRGGDEKLFF
TRBJ2-3	.	TRBD2	TRBV5-1	TGCGCCAGCAGCTCCTGGGAGGGACGAACAGATACGCAGTATTTT	CASSSWEGRTDTQYF
TRBJ1-2	.	TRBD1	TRBV28	TGTGCCAGCAGGCCAGGGGGCATCGTCAATGGCTACACCTTC	CASRPGGIVNGYTF
TRBJ2-5	.	TRBD2	TRBV5-6	TGTGCCAGCAGCAGGACTAGCGGAGGGCAAGAGACCCAGTACTTC	CASSRTSGGQETQYF
TRBJ1-1	.	.	TRBV9	TGTGCCAGCAGCGTGGACACTGAAGCTTTCTTT	CASSVDTEAFF
TRBJ1-3	.	.	TRBV25-1	TGTGCGGGGCCTGGAAACACCATATATTTT	CAGPGNTIYF
TRBJ2-5	.	.	TRBV7-2	TGTGCCAGCAGCGCATCGGGCCTCCTAGAGACCCAGTACTTC	CASSASGLLETQYF
TRBJ2-5	.	.	TRBV7-2	TGTGCCAGCAGCTTAGCGGGGCGAGAGACCCAGTACTTC	CASSLAGRETQYF
TRBJ1-2	.	.	TRBV10-3	TGTGCCATCAGTGAGGGACAACAGAGGAGCTATGGCTACACCTTC	CAISEGQQRSYGYTF
TRBJ1-2	.	.	TRBV28	TGTGCCAGCAGTTTACCAGAAAACTATGGCTACACCTTC	CASSLPENYGYTF
TRBJ2-1	.	.	TRBV27	TGTGCCAGCAGCCTGGAGGGCCGGAAGGTAGCGTTCTTC	CASSLEGRKVAFF
TRBJ2-3	once	.	TRBV10-3	TGTGCCATCAGTGAGTCAGCCCACTGGCCGCAGTATTTT	CAISESAHWPQYF
TRBJ1-6	.	.	TRBV30	TGTGCCTGGAGTGTGAAAGGGGCCTATAATTCACCCCTCCACTTT	CAWSVKGAYNSPLHF
TRBJ2-6	.	.	TRBV2	TGTGCCAGCCTTCTGCTACTCGTTCCCTCTGGGGCCAACGTCCTGACTTTC	CASLLLLVPSGANVLTF
TRBJ2-5	.	.	TRBV11-3	TGTGCCAGCAGCTTCGGACACCAAGAGACCCAGTACTTC	CASSFGHQETQYF
TRBJ2-7	few	TRBD1	TRBV6-1	TGTGCCCACAGGCGGGACAGGGGGCTGGGGGAGCAGTACTTC	CAHRRDRGLGEQYF
TRBJ2-1	.	.	TRBV7-3	TGTGCCAGCAGCTTGCGAGATTCCAATGAGCAGTTCTTC	CASSLRDSNEQFF
TRBJ1-6	.	.	TRBV28	TGTGCCAGCAGTTTACAGGGAACACCCCTCCACTTT	CASSLQGTPLHF
TRBJ2-7	.	.	TRBV27	TGTGCCAGCAGTTCGAGAAGGGCCGAGCAGTACTTC	CASSSRRAEQYF
TRBJ1-4	.	.	TRBV25-1	TGTGCCAGCAGTGAACAAAGGGCGCGCGGGGGGATTGGTGAAAAACTGTTTTTT	CASSEQRARGGIGEKLFF
TRBJ1-2	.	.	TRBV27	TGTGCCAGCAGTTTATCCCGACAGGTCCCTAACTATGGCTACACCTTC	CASSLSRQVPNYGYTF
TRBJ1-2	few	.	TRBV4-1	TGCGCCAGCAGCCAAGATCCCCGGACTATTCGCGGGGACTATGGCTACACCTTC	CASSQDPRTIRGDYGYTF
TRBJ1-1	.	.	TRBV5-6	TGTGCCAGCAGCTTGGGCGTGGTTTACACTGAAGCTTTCTTT	CASSLGVVYTEAFF
TRBJ1-2	few	TRBD1	TRBV18	TGTGCCAGCTCACCACCGGTGGACAGGGATGGCTACACCTTC	CASSPPVDRDGYTF
TRBJ2-7	.	.	TRBV5-1	TGCGCCAGCACCAACCCTCCGAATTCATACGAGCAGTACTTC	CASTNPPNSYEQYF
TRBJ1-6	.	.	TRBV4-1	TGCGCCAGCAGCCCTTTTGGGTCACCCCTCCACTTT	CASSPFGSPLHF
TRBJ1-1	.	.	TRBV18	TGTGCCAGCTCACCACCCATGACCACTGAAGCTTTCTTT	CASSPPMTTEAFF
TRBJ1-1	.	.	TRBV19	TGTGCCAGTAGCCTGGGGAGGAACACTGAAGCTTTCTTT	CASSLGRNTEAFF
TRBJ2-4	.	.	TRBV29-1	TGCAGCGTTCCCCAGTCTCCTGGGGAAAACATTCAGTACTTC	CSVPQSPGENIQYF
TRBJ2-7	.	.	TRBV5-6	TGTGCCAGCAGCCCGGAGGACAGTTCGGGGCAGTACTTC	CASSPEDSSGQYF
TRBJ2-3	.	TRBD2	TRBV5-5	TGTGCCAGCAGCTTGCGGCTCGCGGGGGGCACAGATACGCAGTATTTT	CASSLRLAGGTDTQYF
TRBJ1-1	.	TRBD1	TRBV6-1	TGTGCCAGCAGAAACAGGGGGCTTTCCACTGAAGCTTTCTTT	CASRNRGLSTEAFF
TRBJ2-5	.	TRBD2	TRBV5-5	TGTGCCAGCAGCTCAATCTATAGCGGGTATAACCAAGAGACCCAGTACTTC	CASSSIYSGYNQETQYF
TRBJ1-2	medium-sized	TRBD1	TRBV15	TGTGCCACCAGCACCCGGACAGGGCAAGGCTACACCTTC	CATSTRTGQGYTF
TRBJ2-3	.	TRBD1	TRBV5-1	TGCGCCAGCCAACAAGGGACAGGGGCCCGCACAGATACGCAGTATTTT	CASQQGTGARTDTQYF
TRBJ2-1	.	TRBD1	TRBV4-1	TGCGCCAGCGGACAGGGCGGACAGGACCCACGCTCCTACAATGAGCAGTTCTTC	CASGQGGQDPRSYNEQFF
TRBJ2-1	.	TRBD2	TRBV11-3	TGTGCCAGCAGCCCTCGGGCGGGACTAGGCGGTGAGCAGTTCTTC	CASSPRAGLGGEQFF
TRBJ2-3	.	.	TRBV13	TGTGCCAGCAGCGTCAGGGGAGGCACAGATACGCAGTATTTT	CASSVRGGTDTQYF
TRBJ1-6	.	.	TRBV14	TGTGCCAGCAGCCCCATTGTTGGTTCACCCCTCCACTTT	CASSPIVGSPLHF
TRBJ1-2	.	.	TRBV6-5	TGTGCCAGCAGGTGGGCCGGGCTGGACTATGGCTACACCTTC	CASRWAGLDYGYTF
TRBJ2-4	.	.	TRBV28	TGTGCCAGCGGTGAAGGGAACGAAAACATTCAGTACTTC	CASGEGNENIQYF
TRBJ1-5	.	.	TRBV19	TGTGCCAGTAGTATAGGGGTTGACGGGGGATGGTATCAGCCCCAGCATTTT	CASSIGVDGGWYQPQHF
TRBJ1-4	.	.	TRBV11-3	TGTGCCAGCAGCTCGGGACACTCGAATGAAAAACTGTTTTTT	CASSSGHSNEKLFF
TRBJ1-6	.	TRBD1	TRBV7-2	TGTGCCAGCAGCTCCCAGACAGGGTTGAATTCACCCCTCCACTTT	CASSSQTGLNSPLHF
TRBJ1-5	.	.	TRBV2	TGTGCCAGCAGCGATGACATTAATCAGCCCCAGCATTTT	CASSDDINQPQHF
TRBJ2-3	.	.	TRBV19	TGTGCCAGTAGTAACAACCGGCAGGCCCCAGATACGCAGTATTTT	CASSNNRQAPDTQYF
TRBJ2-1	.	TRBD2	TRBV5-1	TGCGCCAGCAGCCCGGGACTAGCGGGGGATTCCTACAATGAGCAGTTCTTC	CASSPGLAGDSYNEQFF
TRBJ2-5	once	.	TRBV7-9	TGTGCCAGCAGCTCGGACACTCAAGAGACCCAGTACTTC	CASSSDTQETQYF
TRBJ1-2	.	.	TRBV6-5	TGTGCCAGCAGTTACGGTTGGGGGGAGAACTATGGCTACACCTTC	CASSYGWGENYGYTF
TRBJ1-2	once	.	TRBV11-3	TGTGCCAGCAGCTTTTCAGCTAACTATGGCTACACCTTC	CASSFSANYGYTF
TRBJ2-2	.	TRBD1	TRBV10-3	TGTGCCATTAGTAGGACAGGGGACATCGGGGAGCTGTTTTTT	CAISRTGDIGELFF